The 10 T cell receptor beta chains in this list originate from one sample, sequenced in a study of T cells in Graves' hyperthyroidism and ophthalmopathy. What was amplified from RNA transcripts were TCR beta CDR3 regions. A set of HTBI primers served as the primers for a first-round RT-PCR of the TCR CDR3. MiXCR, applied by TCRdb to the multiplex PCR reads, yields one record per CDR3 protein. The table has more than 45,000 distinct CDR3 sequences, approximately 50% seen once. Sequencing input: blood. These receptors were taken from a woman aged 30 to 39 with Graves' ophthalmopathy.

This clonotype has ten or more counts. The V call is TRBV6-2 or TRBV6-3, the J call TRBJ1-1, with D perhaps matching TRBD1 (6 bases). The length of the CDR3 is 16 residues. Trimming removed 3 bases at V and 2 bases at J, with 16 bases between. The germline CDR1 and CDR2 sequences are MNHEY and SVGEGT. The CDR3 reads CASSYVPGQTNTEAFF. The DNA for the CDR3 is TGTGCCAGCAGTTATGTCCCGGGACAAACAAACACTGAAGCTTTCTTT.

This clonotype appeared many times. The chain employs TRBV3-1 and TRBJ2-5, with D perhaps assigned TRBD1 or TRBD2 (6 bases each). Trimming left V 5 bases short and J 3 bases short, with 10 bases between. Germline CDR1 is LGHDT and CDR2 is YNNKEL (reference sequence). The CDR3 length is 13 residues. This CDR3 reads CASSRRGEETQYF. The DNA of the CDR3 is TGTGCCAGCAGCAGAAGGGGGGAAGAGACCCAGTACTTC.

This clonotype was counted many times. The J gene is TRBJ2-7, the V gene TRBV4-1; 9 bases match TRBD2. This CDR3 has 15 amino acids. Germline-derived CDR1 and CDR2 are MGHRA and YSYEKL. After removal of 1 base from V and 7 bases from J, the junction contained 8 bases not matched to a gene. The chain's CDR3 is CASSQVVIAGVEQYF. The DNA for the CDR3 is TGCGCCAGCAGCCAAGTGGTAATAGCGGGAGTGGAGCAGTACTTC.

In DNA form, the CDR3 reads TGTGCCAGCAGCCAACAACTGCCCGGGAGGGGAAGCAATGAAAAACTGTTTTTT. Translating gives CASSQQLPGRGSNEKLFF. The rearrangement joins TRBV14 to TRBJ1-4, with a tentative D call TRBD1 (5 bases). V was shortened by 2 bases and J by 5 bases, with 21 bases between the two germline ends. CDR3 size: 18 residues. The germline V gene has CDR1 SGHDN and CDR2 FVKESK.

In its sample, this clonotype was seen many times. This chain joins TRBV3-1 and TRBJ1-2; D gene uncertain. The CDR3 runs 14 residues. V shed 0 bases and J shed 2 bases, with 7 bases lying between them. The germline V gene has CDR1 LGHDT and CDR2 YNNKEL (reference sequence). The CDR3 is CASSQDPENYGYTF. CDR3 DNA: TGTGCCAGCAGCCAAGACCCAGAAAACTATGGCTACACCTTC. Using reference TRBV3-1 and TRBJ1-2 for the parts outside the CDR3, the full variable domain is DTAVSQTPKYLVTQMGNDKSIKCEQNLGHDTMYWYKQDSKKFLKIMFSYNNKELIINETVPNRFSPKSPDKAHLNLHINSLELGDSAVYFCASSQDPENYGYTFGSGTRLTVV.

This clonotype was counted ten times or more. This sequence joins TRBV4-2 and TRBJ1-1; no clear D. The CDR3 totals 15 residues. V was shortened by 0 bases and J by 1 base, with 9 bases between the two germline ends. The germline gives CDR1 LGHNA, CDR2 YNFKEQ. CDR3 residues: CASSQDGWGNTEAFF. CDR3 in DNA: TGTGCCAGCAGCCAAGACGGCTGGGGGAACACTGAAGCTTTCTTT.

The V call is TRBV7-3, the J call TRBJ2-7, with 10 bases that match TRBD1. V lost 4 bases and J lost 3; bases outside the gene matches: 9. The CDR3 is made up of 16 amino acids. Germline V gene data show CDR1 as SGHTA and CDR2 as FQGTGA. CDR3 DNA: TGTGCCAGCAGCTCGACAGGGGGCGCGGGGGGCTACGAGCAGTACTTC. Encoded protein: CASSSTGGAGGYEQYF.

J is TRBJ2-7 and V is TRBV12-3 or TRBV12-4; 12 bases match TRBD2. V was clipped by 6 bases and J by 6 bases; unmatched bases: 6. The CDR3 runs 14 residues. The CDR3 nucleotides read TGTGCCAGCAGAACTGGACTAGCGGGATCCGAGCAGTACTTC. Residues: CASRTGLAGSEQYF.

At least ten counts were recorded for this clonotype. The chain links TRBV29-1 to TRBJ1-1; TRBD1 might be the D (5 bases). The CDR3 covers 14 residues. Trimming removed 5 bases at V and 7 bases at J, with 20 bases between. Germline loops: CDR1 SQVTM, CDR2 ANQGSEA. The CDR3 here is CSVIPRVTLGEAFF. The CDR3 DNA reads as TGCAGCGTTATACCCAGGGTAACCCTCGGTGAAGCTTTCTTT.

Comments on this clonotype: The conserved closing phenylalanine or tryptophan is absent in this CDR3, likely reflecting a read error. The CDR3 DNA reads as TGTGCCAGCAGTTACACCAACAGCAATGAGCAGTTCCTC. Translating it yields CASSYTNSNEQFL. This chain links TRBV6-5 with TRBJ2-1; no definite D call. V was clipped by 2 bases and J by 6 bases, with 8 bases between them. The CDR3 loop spans 13 amino acids. CDR1 and CDR2 from the germline V gene are MNHEY and SVGAGI.